Listed here are 19 T cell receptor beta chains from one sample, sequenced in a study of a mutant IDH1 vaccine in newly diagnosed glioma. Regarding time point: week 23, last vaccination. In the vaccine, a single dose held 300 ug of the mutant IDH1 20-mer peptide, along with topical imiquimod. Their cognate antigens are unknown. Some clones are missing from TCRdb's copy, which holds only in-frame ones; the method was immunoSEQ multiplex PCR. The sample holds tens of thousands of clones, 80% to 90% seen once. The sequenced sample was PBMCs, obtained from a glioma patient whose treatment included an IDH1 peptide vaccine. Source of these receptors: a man aged 35 to 55 with glioma.

The chain links TRBV7-2 to TRBJ2-5; D unclear. The CDR3 extends over 14 amino acids. V was clipped by 5 bases and J by 8 bases, with 18 bases between them. Germline lookup yields CDR1 SGHTA and CDR2 FQGNSA. CDR3 region: CASSRRVDTGTQYF. CDR3 in DNA: TGTGCCAGCAGCCGAAGGGTGGATACGGGTACCCAGTACTTC.

About this clone itself: Other DNA sequences in the same sample also yield this CDR3. V gene TRBV7-2 combines with J gene TRBJ2-1; D remains ambiguous. V was cut by 1 base and J by 4 bases, with 2 bases left in between. The CDR3 extends over 12 amino acids. Germline V gene data show CDR1 as SGHTA and CDR2 as FQGNSA. CDR3 residues: CASSLGYNEQFF. The CDR3 bases are TGTGCCAGCAGCTTAGGGTACAATGAGCAGTTCTTC.

The chain employs TRBV7-2 and TRBJ1-1; 7 nucleotides align to TRBD1. This CDR3 is built from 13 residues. Trimming at V came to 5 bases and at J to 5 bases, leaving 5 bases not matched to a gene. CDR1 is SGHTA, CDR2 FQGNSA, per germline. CDR3 nucleotides: TGTGCCAGCAGCAGCGACAGGGTTACTGAAGCTTTCTTT. Encoded protein: CASSSDRVTEAFF.

The V gene is TRBV14, the J gene TRBJ2-7, with D perhaps matching TRBD1 or TRBD2 (6 bases each). This CDR3 has 13 residues. Germline V gene sequence: CDR1 SGHDN, CDR2 FVKESK. V was pared by 6 bases and J by 2 bases, with 11 bases between. DNA for the CDR3: TGTGCCAGCAGATCCGGGGGCACCTACGAGCAGTACTTC. Protein sequence: CASRSGGTYEQYF.

J is TRBJ2-1 and V is TRBV4-2; 8 bases map to TRBD2. The V and J ends lost 1 base and 5 bases, in that order; junction bases with no gene match: 19. CDR3 length: 20 amino acids. Germline V gene sequence: CDR1 LGHNA, CDR2 YNFKEQ. The CDR3 loop is CASSQAETSARRRANNEQFF. CDR3 DNA: TGTGCCAGCAGCCAAGCCGAGACTAGCGCGAGACGGCGAGCCAACAATGAGCAGTTCTTC.

Judged by abundance, this clone is medium-sized. The J gene is TRBJ2-3, the V gene TRBV12-5; D gene ambiguous. The CDR3 covers 12 residues. V gave up 7 bases and J gave up 4 bases, with 9 bases separating them. The germline V gene has CDR1 LGHNT and CDR2 FRNRAP. Here the CDR3 reads CASASRPDTQYF. As DNA, the CDR3 is TGTGCTAGTGCCTCAAGACCAGATACGCAGTATTTT.

The chain joins TRBV5-1 to TRBJ1-1; 7 bases fit TRBD1. CDR1 and CDR2 (germline): SGHRS, YFSETQ. J gave up 5 bases and V 0 bases, and 10 bases lay outside the gene matches. The CDR3 extends over 16 amino acids. CDR3 amino acids: CASSLGWDSRMTEAFF. DNA of the CDR3: TGCGCCAGCAGCTTGGGGTGGGACAGCAGGATGACTGAAGCTTTCTTT.

This chain links TRBV7-8 with TRBJ2-7; the match to TRBD2 covers 9 bases. Germline V lookup: CDR1 SGHVS, CDR2 FQNEAQ. CDR3 length: 16 residues. J lost 3 bases, V lost 5 bases, and 11 bases had no gene match. The CDR3 sequence is CASSRISGTSSYEQYF. CDR3 coding DNA: TGTGCCAGCAGCCGAATTTCCGGGACTAGCAGCTACGAGCAGTACTTC.

This clone is categorized as medium-sized. J is TRBJ1-2 and V is TRBV5-6, with 7 bases identical to TRBD1. Germline V gives CDR1 SGHDT, CDR2 YYEEEE. J gave up 6 bases and V 4 bases, and 6 bases lay outside the gene matches. The CDR3 covers 13 residues. CDR3 bases: TGTGCCAGCAGCCCGACAGGGCAAGATGGCTACACCTTC. Encoded protein: CASSPTGQDGYTF.

The rearrangement joins TRBV5-1 to TRBJ2-4, with 12 bases identical to TRBD2. Losses at the gene ends were 0 bases for V and 8 bases for J; bases not matched to a gene: 6. The CDR3 runs to 16 residues. The germline V gene encodes CDR1 SGHRS and CDR2 YFSETQ. The CDR3 loop reads CASSLELAGGADIQYF. The CDR3 DNA reads TGCGCCAGCAGCTTGGAACTAGCGGGAGGAGCCGACATTCAGTACTTC.

V usage is TRBV5-3 and J usage is TRBJ1-4; D is possibly TRBD1 (5 bases). TRBV5-3 qualifies as an ORF whose function is uncertain. This CDR3 contains 14 residues. Trimming took off 4 bases at V and 4 bases at J, with 11 bases between the two ends. The CDR3 sequence is CARSHGTGNEKLFF. The CDR3 DNA follows: TGTGCCAGAAGCCACGGGACGGGTAATGAAAAACTGTTTTTT.

The chain links TRBV4-3 to TRBJ2-1, with 8 bases that match TRBD2. CDR1 is LGHNA, CDR2 YSLEER, per germline. This CDR3 is built from 16 residues. The V segment lost 4 bases and the J segment 7 bases; nucleotides outside the gene matches: 12. CDR3 in DNA: TGCGCCAGCAGCCCTCCCTCAAAGCGGGAGTCAAATGAGCAGTTCTTC. It yields the protein CASSPPSKRESNEQFF.

This chain uses TRBV25-1 with TRBJ2-7; D possibly matches TRBD1 or TRBD2 (5 bases each). The CDR3 loop spans 15 amino acids. V lost 3 bases, J lost 5 bases, and 17 bases lay in between. In germline, CDR1 is MGHDK, CDR2 SYGVNS. The CDR3 loop reads CASSDPGGWDDEQYF. The CDR3 DNA reads as TGTGCCAGCAGTGATCCAGGAGGTTGGGACGACGAGCAGTACTTC.

V usage is TRBV7-8 and J usage is TRBJ1-1; possibly TRBD1 for D (6 bases). The CDR3 runs 14 residues. With 4 bases removed from V and 4 bases from J, the gap between germline ends came to 13 bases. The germline CDR1 and CDR2 sequences are SGHVS and FQNEAQ. The CDR3 DNA reads TGTGCCAGCAGCTCTCACCAGGGGTTCACTGAAGCTTTCTTT. The encoded protein is CASSSHQGFTEAFF.

This chain links TRBV4-1 with TRBJ2-5; 7 nucleotides align to TRBD1. V was pared by 1 base and J by 1 base, with 3 bases of the junction left unmatched. The CDR3 length is 15 residues. Per the germline V gene, CDR1 is MGHRA and CDR2 is YSYEKL. CDR3 loop: CASSQAGQPQETQYF. CDR3 nucleotides: TGCGCCAGCAGCCAAGCGGGACAGCCCCAAGAGACCCAGTACTTC.

This chain connects TRBV27 to TRBJ1-4; D unclear. V shed 5 bases and J shed 0 bases, with 10 bases lying between them. Germline assignment: CDR1 MNHEY and CDR2 SMNVEV (reference sequence). CDR3 size: 15 residues. The CDR3: CASSVQKATNEKLFF. In nucleotides, the CDR3 is TGTGCCAGCAGTGTACAGAAGGCAACTAATGAAAAACTGTTTTTT.

The chain is built from TRBV7-9 and TRBJ2-4, with TRBD2 matching over 11 bases. The CDR3 is made up of 14 amino acids. Per the germline V gene, CDR1 is SEHNR and CDR2 is FQNEAQ (reference sequence). Trimming removed 6 bases from V and 6 bases from J; junction bases left unmatched: 4. The CDR3 sequence is CASSRTSGLNIQYF. Here the CDR3 DNA reads TGTGCCAGCAGTCGGACTAGCGGGTTAAACATTCAGTACTTC. The entire variable domain, with the rest obtained from reference TRBV7-9 and TRBJ2-4, is as follows: DTGVSQNPRHKITKRGQNVTFRCDPISEHNRLYWYRQTLGQGPEFLTYFQNEAQLEKSRLLSDRFSAERPKGSFSTLEIQRTEQGDSAMYLCASSRTSGLNIQYFGAGTRLSVL.

The chain recombines TRBV9 with TRBJ2-2, with TRBD1 as a possible D gene (5 bases). V lost 5 bases to trimming and J lost 2 bases, with 10 bases between them. This CDR3 spans 14 amino acids. CDR1 and CDR2 (germline): SGDLS, YYNGEE. The CDR3 region is CASRQTDNTGELFF. CDR3 nucleotide sequence: TGTGCCAGCAGACAGACAGATAACACCGGGGAGCTGTTTTTT.

This chain links TRBV10-2 with TRBJ2-4; D unresolved. Trimming shortened V by 7 bases and J by 5 bases, and 9 bases separated the two germline ends. CDR3 length equals 12 residues. The germline gives CDR1 WSHSY, CDR2 SAAADI. In DNA, the CDR3 is TGCGCCAGCATCTCCCAGGAAAACATTCAGTACTTC. Translation: CASISQENIQYF.